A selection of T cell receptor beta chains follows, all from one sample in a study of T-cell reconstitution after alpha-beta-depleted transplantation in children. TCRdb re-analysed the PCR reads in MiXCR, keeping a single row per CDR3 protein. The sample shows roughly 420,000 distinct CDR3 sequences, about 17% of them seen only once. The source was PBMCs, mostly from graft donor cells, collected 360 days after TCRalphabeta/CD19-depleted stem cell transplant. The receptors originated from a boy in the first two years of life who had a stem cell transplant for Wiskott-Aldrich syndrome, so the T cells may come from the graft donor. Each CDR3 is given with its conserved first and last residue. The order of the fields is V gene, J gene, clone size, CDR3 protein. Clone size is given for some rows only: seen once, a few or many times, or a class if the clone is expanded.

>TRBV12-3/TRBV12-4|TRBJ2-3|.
CASSATSGPRLDTQYF
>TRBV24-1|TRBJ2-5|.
CATSDSGAQETQYF
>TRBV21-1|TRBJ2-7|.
CASSKCLGFRTLSHSYEQYF
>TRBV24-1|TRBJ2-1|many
CATSDFAKEQFF
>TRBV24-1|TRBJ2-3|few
CATSYGGLRTDTQYF
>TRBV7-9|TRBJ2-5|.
CASSWQETQYF
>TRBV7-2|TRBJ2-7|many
CASSLEAMSWSSYEQYF
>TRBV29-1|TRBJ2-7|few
CSVAGTSGRKGLYEQYF
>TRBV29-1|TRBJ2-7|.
CSVVGAGGPREQYF
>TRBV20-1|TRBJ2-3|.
CSASRTGVVTDTQYF
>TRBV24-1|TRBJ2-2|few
CATSAGSRNTGELFF
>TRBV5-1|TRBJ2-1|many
CASSRASGLDNEQFF
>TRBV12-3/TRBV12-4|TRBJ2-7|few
CASRTPGYSSCYEQYF
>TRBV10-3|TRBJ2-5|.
CAISPRTGETVKLETQYF
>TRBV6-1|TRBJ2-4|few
CASSEGIAKNIQYF
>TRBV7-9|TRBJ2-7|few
CASSTIPGQKTYEQYF
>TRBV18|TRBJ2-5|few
CASSLTSFQETQYF
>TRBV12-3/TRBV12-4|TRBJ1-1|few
CASSLSGQGWSNTEAFF
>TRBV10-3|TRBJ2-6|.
CAISEEAGGGANVLTF
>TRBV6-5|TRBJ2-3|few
CASSYGPRGIDTDTQYF
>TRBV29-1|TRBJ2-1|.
CSVDGGNNEQFF
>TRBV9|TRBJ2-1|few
CASNGYALGPNEQFF
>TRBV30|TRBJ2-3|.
CAWREGQVGNTQYF
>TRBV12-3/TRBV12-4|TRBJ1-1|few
CASSFSRTGHVEAFF
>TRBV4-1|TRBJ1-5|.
CASSQGIWKRPQHF
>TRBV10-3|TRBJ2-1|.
CAIRDGAYNEQFF
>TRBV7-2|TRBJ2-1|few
CASSLGGEREQFF